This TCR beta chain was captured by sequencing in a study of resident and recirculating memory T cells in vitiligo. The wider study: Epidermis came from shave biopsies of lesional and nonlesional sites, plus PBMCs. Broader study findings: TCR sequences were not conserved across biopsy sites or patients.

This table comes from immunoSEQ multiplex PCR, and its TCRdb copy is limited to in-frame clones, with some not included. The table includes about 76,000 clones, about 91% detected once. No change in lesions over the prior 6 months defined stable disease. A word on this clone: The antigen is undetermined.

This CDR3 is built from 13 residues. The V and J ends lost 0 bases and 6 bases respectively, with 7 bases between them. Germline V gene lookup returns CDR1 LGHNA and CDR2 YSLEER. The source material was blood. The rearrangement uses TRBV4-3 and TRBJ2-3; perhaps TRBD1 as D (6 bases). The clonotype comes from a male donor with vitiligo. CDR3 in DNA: TGCGCCAGCAGCCAAGAGGGGGCGGATACGCAGTATTTT. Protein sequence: CASSQEGADTQYF.